These 14 T cell receptor beta chains originate from one sample sequenced in a study of blood T cell repertoires in COVID-19. Profiled with immunoSEQ multiplex PCR; TCRdb holds only in-frame clones, not every one. Here the sample spans over 350,000 clones, more than 75% being singletons. What was sequenced was PBMCs or T cells enriched from blood (not recorded which). The source of these receptors is a woman aged 25 to 45 with acute COVID-19.

This chain joins TRBV4-2 and TRBJ1-4; no reliable D call. Germline values: CDR1 LGHNA, CDR2 YNFKEQ. The CDR3 is 14 residues long. V was pared by 4 bases and J by 0 bases, with 6 bases between. CDR3 residues: CASSPDATNEKLFF. The CDR3 DNA follows: TGTGCCAGCAGCCCAGACGCAACTAATGAAAAACTGTTTTTT.

This chain joins TRBV30 and TRBJ2-3; the match to TRBD1 covers 9 bases. This CDR3 is 14 amino acids long. V was pared by 6 bases and J by 2 bases, with 6 bases of the junction left unmatched. The germline V gene has CDR1 GTSNPN and CDR2 SVGIG (reference sequence). The CDR3 nucleotides read TGTGCCTGTGCGGGACAGGGAAACACAGATACGCAGTATTTT. Translated, it gives CACAGQGNTDTQYF.

J is TRBJ1-4 and V is TRBV5-7; TRBD1 aligns across 7 bases. TRBV5-7 is an ORF for which the function is uncertain. The CDR3 contains 19 residues. J lost 0 bases, V lost 6 bases, and 17 bases had no gene match. This CDR3 reads CASIENKTGRNATNEKLFF. As DNA, the CDR3 is TGTGCCAGCATCGAAAACAAGACAGGGAGAAATGCAACTAATGAAAAACTGTTTTTT.

The V call is TRBV19, the J call TRBJ2-7; D is perhaps TRBD2 (6 bases). Trimming removed 5 bases at V and 4 bases at J, with 15 bases between. The CDR3 is 14 residues long. Germline CDR1 LNHDA, CDR2 SQIVND (reference sequence). The CDR3 bases are TGTGCCAGTAGTTTCGGGGGTCTAGAATACGAGCAGTACTTC. It specifies CASSFGGLEYEQYF.

CDR3 sequence (DNA): TGCGCCAGCAGCCTTAGACAGGATCCCTACGAGCAGTACTTC. Amino acid sequence: CASSLRQDPYEQYF. The chain uses TRBV4-1 and TRBJ2-7, with a possible D match to TRBD1 (6 bases). The CDR3 loop spans 14 amino acids. V lost 4 bases, J lost 2 bases, and 12 bases lay in between. The V gene's germline CDR1 is MGHRA and CDR2 YSYEKL.

V is TRBV27 and J is TRBJ2-3; 10 positions agree with TRBD2. With 6 bases clipped from V and 0 bases from J, the junction kept 15 bases outside the gene matches. The germline V gene encodes CDR1 MNHEY and CDR2 SMNVEV (reference sequence). The CDR3 is made up of 19 amino acids. The CDR3 protein is CASSPFPSGGLSSTDTQYF. CDR3 bases: TGTGCCAGCAGCCCGTTCCCTAGCGGGGGCCTTTCGAGCACAGATACGCAGTATTTT.

The rearrangement joins TRBV9 to TRBJ2-3; D unclear. Germline values: CDR1 SGDLS, CDR2 YYNGEE. The V end was cut by 3 bases, the J end by 2 bases, with 10 bases between. CDR3 length equals 14 residues. CDR3 DNA sequence: TGTGCCAGCAGCGAGAGCCCCCCCACAGATACGCAGTATTTT. Residues: CASSESPPTDTQYF.

V usage is TRBV24-1 and J usage is TRBJ2-2; 10 nucleotides align to TRBD2. Germline CDR1 is KGHDR and CDR2 is SFDVKD. CDR3 length: 18 amino acids. Germline trimming cut 4 bases from V and 8 bases from J; bases unmatched to any gene: 15. The chain's CDR3 is CATSEGYASGGSTGELFF. The CDR3 region has the DNA TGTGCCACCAGTGAAGGGTATGCTAGCGGGGGTTCTACAGGGGAGCTGTTTTTT.

As DNA, the CDR3 is TGTGCCAGCCTAGAAAACACCGGGGAGCTGTTTTTT. Translating it yields CASLENTGELFF. V is TRBV12-3 or TRBV12-4 and J is TRBJ2-2; no clear D. Between the trimmed V and J ends, which lost 8 bases and 2 bases, there was a span of 6 bases. The CDR3 is 12 residues long.

The chain has TRBV6-5 and TRBJ2-1; a weak D match, TRBD2 (6 bases). CDR3 length: 11 residues. CDR1 MNHEY and CDR2 SVGAGI come from the germline V gene. Trimming took 7 bases from V and 8 from J, leaving 9 bases between them. The CDR3 region has the DNA TGTGCCAGCAAAGCGGGCCATGAGCAGTTCTTC. Protein sequence: CASKAGHEQFF.

The chain recombines TRBV20-1 with TRBJ1-2, with D possibly being TRBD1 (5 bases). Germline CDR1 DFQATT, CDR2 SNEGSKA (reference sequence). This CDR3 has 13 amino acids. Trimming left V 3 bases short and J 4 bases short, with 12 bases between. CDR3 DNA sequence: TGCAGTGCTAGTTCGGGGGTCGGCTATGGCTACACCTTC. This encodes CSASSGVGYGYTF.

This sequence joins TRBV10-3 and TRBJ1-6; D remains unclear. The germline V and J ends were trimmed by 6 bases and 7 bases, with 10 bases remaining between them. There are 13 residues in the CDR3. Germline V gene lookup returns CDR1 ENHRY and CDR2 SYGVKD. The CDR3 nucleotides are TGTGCCATCAGCACGGGATCAAATTCACCCCTCCACTTT. It specifies CAISTGSNSPLHF.

V gene TRBV7-3 combines with J gene TRBJ2-2; TRBD2 is a possible D gene (6 bases). The CDR3 has 15 amino acids. V lost 5 bases and J lost 2, with 12 bases in between. CDR1 SGHTA and CDR2 FQGTGA come from the germline V gene. CDR3 coding DNA: TGTGCCAGCAGCAGGCTCGGGGGAAACACCGGGGAGCTGTTTTTT. Its translation: CASSRLGGNTGELFF.

The V and J genes are TRBV25-1 and TRBJ2-7; the D gene is possibly TRBD2 (7 bases). V lost 2 bases and J lost 5, with 22 bases in between. This CDR3 is 17 amino acids long. Germline V gives CDR1 MGHDK, CDR2 SYGVNS. The CDR3 spells CASSEREEGGLVHEQYF. For the CDR3, the DNA is TGTGCCAGCAGTGAACGTGAAGAGGGGGGGCTGGTTCACGAGCAGTACTTC.